The 11 T cell receptor beta chains listed next were all sequenced from one sample in a study of graft-versus-host responses after intestinal transplantation. The time point is: postoperative day 105 after intestinal transplantation (dayNNNN = postoperative day). Graft samples were processed, releasing intraepithelial and lamina propria lymphocytes. The assay was immunoSEQ multiplex PCR, and TCRdb's table has in-frame clones only and misses some. The sample has approximately 4,300 clones, under 90% seen once. The material sequenced was ileum tissue, taken 105 days after intestinal transplantation. The receptors derive from a human patient who received an intestinal transplant, so some T cells may come from the graft donor.

This clone occurred once. The chain has TRBV6-1 and TRBJ1-4; 9 bases map to TRBD1. J was trimmed by 7 bases and V by 3 bases; bases with no gene match: 3. In germline, CDR1 is MNHNS, CDR2 SASEGT. The CDR3 is 14 residues long. CDR3 sequence (DNA): TGTGCCAGCAGTGAGGGGACAGGGCCTGAAAAACTGTTTTTT. This sequence encodes CASSEGTGPEKLFF.

The J gene is TRBJ1-2, the V gene TRBV11-2, with TRBD1 matching over 9 bases. Germline-derived CDR1 and CDR2 are SGHAT and FQNNGV. The CDR3 runs 14 residues. V was clipped by 1 base and J by 5 bases; unmatched bases: 2. The CDR3 is CASSLVGQGYGYTF. DNA for the CDR3: TGTGCCAGCAGCTTAGTAGGACAGGGGTATGGCTACACCTTC.

In DNA form, the CDR3 reads TGTGCCAGCAGTACAGGGAACACTGAAGCTTTCTTT. Amino acid sequence: CASSTGNTEAFF. The chain employs TRBV6-5 and TRBJ1-1, with D maybe TRBD1 (5 bases). CDR3 length equals 12 residues. Trimming stripped 5 bases from V and 1 base from J, with 5 bases between. From germline, CDR1 is MNHEY and CDR2 SVGAGI.

The V call is TRBV5-1, the J call TRBJ2-1; no clear D gene. V dropped 0 bases and J dropped 8 bases, with 9 bases sitting between them. CDR1 is SGHRS, CDR2 YFSETQ, per germline. The CDR3 sequence is 13 residues long. The CDR3 sequence: CASSLVGSYEQFF. Here the CDR3 DNA reads TGCGCCAGCAGCTTGGTAGGGTCCTATGAGCAGTTCTTC. Together with reference TRBV5-1 and TRBJ2-1, the CDR3 gives the full variable domain: KAGVTQTPRYLIKTRGQQVTLSCSPISGHRSVSWYQQTPGQGLQFLFEYFSETQRNKGNFPGRFSGRQFSNSRSEMNVSTLELGDSALYLCASSLVGSYEQFFGPGTRLTVL.

This chain joins TRBV27 and TRBJ2-7, with a weak D call TRBD1 (6 bases). V lost 5 bases and J 2 bases, leaving 10 bases between the germline ends. Germline V gives CDR1 MNHEY, CDR2 SMNVEV (reference sequence). This CDR3 is 13 amino acids long. The CDR3 bases are TGTGCCAGCAGTCCAGGGGCCACCTACGAGCAGTACTTC. Translation gives CASSPGATYEQYF.

The rearrangement uses TRBV25-1 and TRBJ2-5; D may be TRBD2 (5 bases). Trimming took 8 bases from V and 2 from J, leaving 15 bases between them. Germline CDR1 reads MGHDK; CDR2 reads SYGVNS. CDR3 length equals 14 residues. The CDR3, as DNA: TGTGCCAGCGGTGGACTGCCCATACAAGAGACCCAGTACTTC. Translating gives CASGGLPIQETQYF.

This chain joins TRBV19 and TRBJ2-7, with D hard to call. Trimming removed 5 bases at V and 0 bases at J, with 8 bases between. The CDR3 runs to 13 residues. Germline V gene lookup returns CDR1 LNHDA and CDR2 SQIVND (reference sequence). CDR3 amino acids: CASSPLSSYEQYF. CDR3 nucleotide sequence: TGTGCCAGTAGTCCACTAAGCTCCTACGAGCAGTACTTC.

The gene calls are TRBV4-3 and TRBJ2-1; 10 nucleotides line up with TRBD1. The CDR3 is made up of 15 amino acids. V trimming: 5 bases; J trimming: 1 base; junction bases outside the gene matches: 2. Looked up from germline, CDR1 is LGHNA and CDR2 is YSLEER. In DNA form, the CDR3 reads TGCGCCAGCAGCGAGGGACAGGGGTCCTACAATGAGCAGTTCTTC. Translation: CASSEGQGSYNEQFF.

The rearrangement uses TRBV29-1 and TRBJ1-5, with TRBD1 identical over 7 bases. Losses at the gene ends were 8 bases for V and 3 bases for J; bases not matched to a gene: 7. This CDR3 comprises 13 residues. From germline, CDR1 is SQVTM and CDR2 ANQGSEA. The CDR3 bases are TGCAGCCCGAGGGACAGCCTCAATCAGCCCCAGCATTTT. It translates to CSPRDSLNQPQHF.

The CDR3 DNA follows: TGTGCCAGCAGTGACAGGGTGAAATACACCATATATTTT. Translation: CASSDRVKYTIYF. V is TRBV25-1 and J is TRBJ1-3; D perhaps matches TRBD1 (5 bases). The CDR3 contains 13 residues. Trimming removed 3 bases at V and 8 bases at J, with 11 bases between. Germline V lookup: CDR1 MGHDK, CDR2 SYGVNS.

The rearrangement uses TRBV27 and TRBJ2-7; no reliable D call. CDR3 size: 13 residues. Trimming removed 3 bases from V and 2 bases from J, with 8 bases in between. CDR1 MNHEY and CDR2 SMNVEV come from the germline V gene (reference sequence). The CDR3 bases are TGTGCCAGCAGTTTCGGGCAGCCCTACGAGCAGTACTTC. Its protein product is CASSFGQPYEQYF.